This T cell receptor (beta chain) was obtained from a study of response to subunit inactivated influenza vaccine. The study, taken as a whole, reports: Only a handful of new T cells, the authors suggested, are recruited with each seasonal influenza vaccination.

Germline values: CDR1 MNHEY, CDR2 SVGEGT. Trimming removed 2 bases from V and 3 bases from J, with 7 bases in between. This CDR3 is built from 14 residues. A single record per CDR3 protein comes from TCRdb applying MiXCR to the RT-PCR reads. This sample has over 750,000 distinct CDR3 sequences; 21% occur once, and the top ten carry roughly 10%. This clonotype was observed a few times. The antigen is not known. This clonotype originated in a man in his fifties who received an inactivated influenza vaccine. The genes are TRBV6-2 or TRBV6-3 and TRBJ2-2; D is uncertain. The sample in question was PBMCs from blood, obtained around 5 days after vaccination. As DNA, the CDR3 is TGTGCCAGCAGTTACACATGGTACACCGGGGAGCTGTTTTTT. Encoded protein: CASSYTWYTGELFF.